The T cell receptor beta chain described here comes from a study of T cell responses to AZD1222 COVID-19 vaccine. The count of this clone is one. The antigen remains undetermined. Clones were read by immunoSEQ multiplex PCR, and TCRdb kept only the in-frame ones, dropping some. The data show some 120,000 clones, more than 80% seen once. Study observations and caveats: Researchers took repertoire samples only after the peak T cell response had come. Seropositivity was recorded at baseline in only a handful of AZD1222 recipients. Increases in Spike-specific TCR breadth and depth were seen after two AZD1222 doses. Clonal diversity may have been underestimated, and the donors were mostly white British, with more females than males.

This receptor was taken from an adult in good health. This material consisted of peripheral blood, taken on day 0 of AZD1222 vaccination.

CDR3 sequence reads: CASSLEVNEKLFF. The CDR3 region has the DNA TGTGCCAGCAGCTTGGAAGTTAATGAAAAACTGTTTTTT. The rearrangement links TRBV4-2 to TRBJ1-4; D ambiguous. The V and J ends lost 5 bases and 4 bases respectively, with 8 bases between them. Germline V gene sequence: CDR1 LGHNA, CDR2 YNFKEQ. The CDR3 is 13 residues long.